The 13 T cell receptor beta chains listed next were all sequenced from one sample in a study of control samples from healthy donors and cancer patients. Profiling relied on immunoSEQ multiplex PCR, and the TCRdb table lists in-frame clones only, not all of them. The sample records fewer than 200,000 clones, about 90% being singletons. Sequencing used blood. The receptors originated from a woman aged 25 to 39 in good health.

CDR3 bases: TGTGCCACCAGTGACGGGGGCCGTAGTGAAAAACTGTTTTTT. It codes for CATSDGGRSEKLFF. The V call is TRBV24-1, the J call TRBJ1-4; D perhaps matches TRBD1 (6 bases). V shed 4 bases and J shed 7 bases, with 12 bases lying between them. The CDR3 runs to 14 residues. CDR1 and CDR2 (germline): KGHDR, SFDVKD.

The chain carries TRBV4-1 and TRBJ2-1; D might be TRBD2 (5 bases). CDR1 and CDR2 from the germline V gene are MGHRA and YSYEKL. The ends were cut back, 4 bases at V and 0 bases at J, with 22 bases in the middle. CDR3 length equals 19 residues. CDR3 nucleotides: TGCGCCAGCAGCCGACTATTCGGGCCAGAAAAAAGCTCCTACAATGAGCAGTTCTTC. It yields the protein CASSRLFGPEKSSYNEQFF.

The chain uses TRBV18 and TRBJ1-5; no reliable D call. The germline gives CDR1 KGHSH, CDR2 LQKENI. V gave up 2 bases and J gave up 1 base, with 9 bases separating them. This CDR3 comprises 15 residues. The DNA for the CDR3 is TGTGCCAGCTCACCAACAAAGACAAGCAATCAGCCCCAGCATTTT. Translation gives CASSPTKTSNQPQHF.

The chain recombines TRBV6-6 with TRBJ2-7; TRBD1 matches 12 bases. Germline V gene data show CDR1 as MNHNY and CDR2 as SVGAGI (reference sequence). CDR3 length: 14 amino acids. Trimming cost V 5 bases and J 7 bases; bases outside gene matches: 6. The chain's CDR3 is CASSQGQGAREQYV. The CDR3 bases are TGTGCCAGCAGTCAGGGACAGGGGGCTAGGGAGCAGTACGTC.

The gene calls are TRBV6-4 and TRBJ1-1; D is unresolved. Trimming took 6 bases from V and 2 from J, leaving 4 bases between them. CDR1 is MRHNA, CDR2 SNTAGT, per germline. The CDR3 covers 11 residues. The CDR3 sequence is CASRSNTEAFF. DNA for the CDR3: TGTGCCAGCAGGTCCAACACTGAAGCTTTCTTT.

J is TRBJ2-5 and V is TRBV21-1; TRBD2 is the table's D call, not checked against the DNA. TRBV21-1 is annotated as a pseudogene. The CDR3 covers 15 residues. CDR3 region: CASSKGSPGRETQYF. The CDR3 bases are TGTGCCAGCAGCAAAGGTTCCCCGGGGAGGGAGACCCAGTACTTC.

CDR3 loop: CASSETRSPLHF. The CDR3 bases are TGTGCCAGCAGTGAAACCCGCTCACCCCTCCACTTT. This chain links TRBV25-1 with TRBJ1-6; D unresolved. Per the germline V gene, CDR1 is MGHDK and CDR2 is SYGVNS. The CDR3 is 12 amino acids. The V gene lost 2 bases and the J gene lost 10 bases, with 6 bases spanning the gap.

This sequence joins TRBV14 and TRBJ2-5; 7 bases agree with TRBD2. The V gene end was trimmed by 4 bases and the J gene end by 1 base; junction bases not matched to a gene: 9. This CDR3 comprises 16 residues. Germline V gene data show CDR1 as SGHDN and CDR2 as FVKESK. The CDR3 DNA reads as TGTGCCAGCAGCCGGTTCCCAGGGAGGGGCCAAGAGACCCAGTACTTC. Translated: CASSRFPGRGQETQYF.

The J gene is TRBJ1-3, the V gene TRBV2; D might be TRBD1 (6 bases). V was cut by 6 bases and J by 4 bases, with 10 bases left in between. The CDR3 extends over 13 amino acids. Germline-derived CDR1 and CDR2 are SNHLY and FYNNEI. The CDR3 sequence is CASSYREGNTIYF. DNA for the CDR3: TGTGCCAGCAGCTACAGGGAGGGAAACACCATATATTTT.

This chain connects TRBV24-1 to TRBJ2-5; D gene uncertain. Germline-derived CDR1 and CDR2 are KGHDR and SFDVKD. The CDR3 contains 12 residues. V was pared by 1 base and J by 8 bases, with 7 bases between. The CDR3 loop reads CATSDLGVTQYF. The CDR3 DNA sequence: TGTGCCACCAGTGATTTAGGAGTAACCCAGTACTTC.

The chain links TRBV6-5 to TRBJ1-1; 8 bases are a match to TRBD1. With V trimmed by 7 bases and J by 5 bases, 9 bases remained unmatched. CDR1 is MNHEY and CDR2 is SVGAGI in the germline V gene. The CDR3 has 14 residues. For the CDR3, the DNA is TGTGCCAGCATACCAGGGGGCGCGGGGACTGAAGCTTTCTTT. It is translated as CASIPGGAGTEAFF.

The gene calls are TRBV19 and TRBJ2-1, with 13 bases matching TRBD2. The germline V gene encodes CDR1 LNHDA and CDR2 SQIVND (reference sequence). The V and J ends lost 6 bases and 6 bases, in that order; junction bases with no gene match: 5. CDR3 size: 15 residues. Here the CDR3 DNA reads TGTGCCAGTAGGGCAGGACTAGCGGGGGTCAATGAGCAGTTCTTC. Translating it yields CASRAGLAGVNEQFF.

The rearrangement links TRBV10-3 to TRBJ2-1, with 13 positions matching TRBD2. J gave up 1 base and V 3 bases, and 9 bases lay outside the gene matches. The CDR3 consists of 19 residues. Looked up from germline, CDR1 is ENHRY and CDR2 is SYGVKD. The CDR3 is CAISDGTSGAKRSYNEQFF. In DNA, the CDR3 is TGTGCCATCAGTGATGGGACTAGCGGGGCCAAACGTTCCTACAATGAGCAGTTCTTC.